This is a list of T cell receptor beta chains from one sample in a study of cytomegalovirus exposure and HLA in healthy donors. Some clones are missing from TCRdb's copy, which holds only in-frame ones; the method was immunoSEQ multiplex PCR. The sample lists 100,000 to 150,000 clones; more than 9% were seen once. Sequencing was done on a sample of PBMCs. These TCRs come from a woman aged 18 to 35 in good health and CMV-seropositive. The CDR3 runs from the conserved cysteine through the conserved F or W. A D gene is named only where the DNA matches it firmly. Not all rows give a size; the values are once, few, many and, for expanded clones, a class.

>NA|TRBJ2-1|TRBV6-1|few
TGTGCCAGCACTTGGAGCTCCTACAATGAGCAGTTCTTC
CASTWSSYNEQFF
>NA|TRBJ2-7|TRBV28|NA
TGTGCCAGCAAAGACAAGCAATACGAGCAGTACTTC
CASKDKQYEQYF
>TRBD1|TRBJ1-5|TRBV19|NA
TGTGCCAGTATGGGAGAGGGGGCTGGAAGCAATCAGCCCCAGCATTTT
CASMGEGAGSNQPQHF
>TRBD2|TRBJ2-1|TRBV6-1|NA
TGTGCCAGCAGGGGACTAGCGGGAGGTGAGCAGTTCTTC
CASRGLAGGEQFF
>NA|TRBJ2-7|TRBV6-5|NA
TGTGCCAGCAGTTACGGCGGCAATAAAGCCTACGAGCAGTACTTC
CASSYGGNKAYEQYF
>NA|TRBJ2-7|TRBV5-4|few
TGTGCCAGCAGCTTGTTGGGGAGTGGTGGCACCGAGCAGTACTTC
CASSLLGSGGTEQYF
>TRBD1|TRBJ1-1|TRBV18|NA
TGTGCCAGCTCGCCGCGGACAGGGGGCACCAACACTGAAGCTTTCTTT
CASSPRTGGTNTEAFF
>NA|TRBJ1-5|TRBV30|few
TGTGCCTGGAGTGTTTTGGGGGACATCCATTTT
CAWSVLGDIHF
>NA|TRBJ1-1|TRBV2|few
TGTGCCAGCAGTGAATTTATGAACACTGAAGCTTTCTTT
CASSEFMNTEAFF
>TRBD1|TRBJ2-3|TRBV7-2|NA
TGTGCCAGCAGCCGCTTTCCGGGACAGCCCACAGATACGCAGTATTTT
CASSRFPGQPTDTQYF
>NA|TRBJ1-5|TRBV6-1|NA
TGTGCCAGCACCTTCGCGGAGGCTTTCAATCAGCCCCAGCATTTT
CASTFAEAFNQPQHF
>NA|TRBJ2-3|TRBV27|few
TGTGCCAGCAGTTTTAGTCTAGCCGGAGATACGCAGTATTTT
CASSFSLAGDTQYF
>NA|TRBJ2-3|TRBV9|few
TGTGCCAGCAGCTCTAAAGGGCGGGACTCCACAGATACGCAGTATTTT
CASSSKGRDSTDTQYF
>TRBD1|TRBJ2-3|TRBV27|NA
TGTGCCAGCAAACTTCTTACAGGGGTTAGCACAGATACGCAGTATTTT
CASKLLTGVSTDTQYF
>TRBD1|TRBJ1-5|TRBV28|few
TGTGCCAGCACTAAGACAGGGGGGCTCAATCAGCCCCAGCATTTT
CASTKTGGLNQPQHF
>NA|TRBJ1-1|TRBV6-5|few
TGTGCCAGCAGTTCCCGGTACACTGAAGCTTTCTTT
CASSSRYTEAFF
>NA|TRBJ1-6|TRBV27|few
TGTGCCAGCAGTTTATCGAAGGCCCAGGGATCACCCCTCCACTTT
CASSLSKAQGSPLHF
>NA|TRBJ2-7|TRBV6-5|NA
TGTGCCAGCTCGAACGGGTACGAGCAGTACTTC
CASSNGYEQYF